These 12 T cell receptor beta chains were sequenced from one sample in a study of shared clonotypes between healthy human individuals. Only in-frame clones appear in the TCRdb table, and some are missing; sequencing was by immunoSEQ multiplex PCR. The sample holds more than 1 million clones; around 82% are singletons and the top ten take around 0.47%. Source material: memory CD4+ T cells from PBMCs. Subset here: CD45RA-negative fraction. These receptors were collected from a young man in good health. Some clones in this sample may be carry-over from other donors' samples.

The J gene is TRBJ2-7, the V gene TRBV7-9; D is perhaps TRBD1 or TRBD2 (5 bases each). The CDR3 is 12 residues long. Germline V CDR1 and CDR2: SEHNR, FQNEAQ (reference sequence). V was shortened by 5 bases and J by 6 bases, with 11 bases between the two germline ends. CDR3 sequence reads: CASSRDVSEQYF. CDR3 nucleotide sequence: TGTGCCAGCAGCCGGGACGTATCCGAGCAGTACTTC.

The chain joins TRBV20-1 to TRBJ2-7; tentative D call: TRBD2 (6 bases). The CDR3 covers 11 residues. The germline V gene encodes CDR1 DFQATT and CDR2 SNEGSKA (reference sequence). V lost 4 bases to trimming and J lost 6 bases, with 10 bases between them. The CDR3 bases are TGCAGTGCTAACGGGGGATCCGAGCAGTACTTC. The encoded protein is CSANGGSEQYF.

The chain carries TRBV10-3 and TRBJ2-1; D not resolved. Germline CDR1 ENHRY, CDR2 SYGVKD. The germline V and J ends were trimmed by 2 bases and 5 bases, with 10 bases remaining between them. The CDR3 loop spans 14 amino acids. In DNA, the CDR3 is TGTGCCATCAGTGAGAGTGCCGCCCACAATGAGCAGTTCTTC. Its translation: CAISESAAHNEQFF.

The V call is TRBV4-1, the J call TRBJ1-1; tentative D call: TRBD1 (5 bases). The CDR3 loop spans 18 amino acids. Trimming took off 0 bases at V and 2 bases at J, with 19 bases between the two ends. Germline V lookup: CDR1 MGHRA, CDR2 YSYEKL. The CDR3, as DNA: TGCGCCAGCAGCCAAGAAAGTCAAGGGGCGGCGGCAAACACTGAAGCTTTCTTT. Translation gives CASSQESQGAAANTEAFF.

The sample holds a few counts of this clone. CDR3 sequence (DNA): TGTGCCAGCAGCCAAGGAACCAGCGGAGCTTTCTTT. It specifies CASSQGTSGAFF. This sequence joins TRBV11-2 and TRBJ1-1; no reliable D call. Trimming shortened V by 5 bases and J by 10 bases, and 14 bases separated the two germline ends. This CDR3 has 12 amino acids. CDR1 and CDR2 (germline): SGHAT, FQNNGV.

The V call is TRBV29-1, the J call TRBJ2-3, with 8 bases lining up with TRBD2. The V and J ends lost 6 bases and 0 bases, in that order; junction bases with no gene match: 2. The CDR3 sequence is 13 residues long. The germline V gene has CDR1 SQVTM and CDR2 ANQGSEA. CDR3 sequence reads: CSVAGASTDTQYF. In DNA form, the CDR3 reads TGCAGCGTAGCGGGAGCTAGCACAGATACGCAGTATTTT.

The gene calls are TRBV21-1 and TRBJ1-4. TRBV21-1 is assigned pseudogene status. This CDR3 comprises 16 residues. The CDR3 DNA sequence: TGTGCCAGCAGCAAAGTACGCGAGGCAACTAATGAAAAACTGTTTTTT. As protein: CASSKVREATNEKLFF.

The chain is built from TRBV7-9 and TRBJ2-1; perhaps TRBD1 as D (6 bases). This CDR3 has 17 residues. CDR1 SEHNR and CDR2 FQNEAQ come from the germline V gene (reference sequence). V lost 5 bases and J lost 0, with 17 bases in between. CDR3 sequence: CASSARGQSYSYNEQFF. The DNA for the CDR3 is TGTGCCAGCAGCGCCCGTGGACAGTCGTACTCCTACAATGAGCAGTTCTTC.

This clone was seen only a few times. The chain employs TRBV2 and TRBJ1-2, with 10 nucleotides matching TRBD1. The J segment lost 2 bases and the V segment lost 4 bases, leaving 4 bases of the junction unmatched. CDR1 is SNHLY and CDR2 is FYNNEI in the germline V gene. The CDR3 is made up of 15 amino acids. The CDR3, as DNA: TGTGCCAGCAGTGGGGGACAGGGGACCAACTATGGCTACACCTTC. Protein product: CASSGGQGTNYGYTF.

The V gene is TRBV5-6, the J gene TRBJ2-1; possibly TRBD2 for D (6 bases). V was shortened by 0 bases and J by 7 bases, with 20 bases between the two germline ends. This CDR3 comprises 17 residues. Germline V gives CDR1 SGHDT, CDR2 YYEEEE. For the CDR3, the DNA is TGTGCCAGCAGCTTGGCCAATTTTCGGAGGGTAGGGAATGAGCAGTTCTTC. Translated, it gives CASSLANFRRVGNEQFF.

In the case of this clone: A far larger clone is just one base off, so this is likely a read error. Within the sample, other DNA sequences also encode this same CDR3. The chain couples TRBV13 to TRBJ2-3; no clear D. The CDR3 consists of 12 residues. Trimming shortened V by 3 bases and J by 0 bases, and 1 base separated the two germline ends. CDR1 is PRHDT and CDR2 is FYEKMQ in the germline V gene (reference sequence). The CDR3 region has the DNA TGTGCCAGCAGCTTGAGCACAGATACGCAGTATTTT. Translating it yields CASSLSTDTQYF.

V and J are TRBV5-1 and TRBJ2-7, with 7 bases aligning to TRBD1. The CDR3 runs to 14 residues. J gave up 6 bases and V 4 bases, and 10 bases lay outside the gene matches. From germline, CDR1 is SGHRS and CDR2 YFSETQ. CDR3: CASSKTGTEAEQYF. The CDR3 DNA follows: TGCGCCAGCAGCAAAACCGGGACAGAGGCCGAGCAGTACTTC.